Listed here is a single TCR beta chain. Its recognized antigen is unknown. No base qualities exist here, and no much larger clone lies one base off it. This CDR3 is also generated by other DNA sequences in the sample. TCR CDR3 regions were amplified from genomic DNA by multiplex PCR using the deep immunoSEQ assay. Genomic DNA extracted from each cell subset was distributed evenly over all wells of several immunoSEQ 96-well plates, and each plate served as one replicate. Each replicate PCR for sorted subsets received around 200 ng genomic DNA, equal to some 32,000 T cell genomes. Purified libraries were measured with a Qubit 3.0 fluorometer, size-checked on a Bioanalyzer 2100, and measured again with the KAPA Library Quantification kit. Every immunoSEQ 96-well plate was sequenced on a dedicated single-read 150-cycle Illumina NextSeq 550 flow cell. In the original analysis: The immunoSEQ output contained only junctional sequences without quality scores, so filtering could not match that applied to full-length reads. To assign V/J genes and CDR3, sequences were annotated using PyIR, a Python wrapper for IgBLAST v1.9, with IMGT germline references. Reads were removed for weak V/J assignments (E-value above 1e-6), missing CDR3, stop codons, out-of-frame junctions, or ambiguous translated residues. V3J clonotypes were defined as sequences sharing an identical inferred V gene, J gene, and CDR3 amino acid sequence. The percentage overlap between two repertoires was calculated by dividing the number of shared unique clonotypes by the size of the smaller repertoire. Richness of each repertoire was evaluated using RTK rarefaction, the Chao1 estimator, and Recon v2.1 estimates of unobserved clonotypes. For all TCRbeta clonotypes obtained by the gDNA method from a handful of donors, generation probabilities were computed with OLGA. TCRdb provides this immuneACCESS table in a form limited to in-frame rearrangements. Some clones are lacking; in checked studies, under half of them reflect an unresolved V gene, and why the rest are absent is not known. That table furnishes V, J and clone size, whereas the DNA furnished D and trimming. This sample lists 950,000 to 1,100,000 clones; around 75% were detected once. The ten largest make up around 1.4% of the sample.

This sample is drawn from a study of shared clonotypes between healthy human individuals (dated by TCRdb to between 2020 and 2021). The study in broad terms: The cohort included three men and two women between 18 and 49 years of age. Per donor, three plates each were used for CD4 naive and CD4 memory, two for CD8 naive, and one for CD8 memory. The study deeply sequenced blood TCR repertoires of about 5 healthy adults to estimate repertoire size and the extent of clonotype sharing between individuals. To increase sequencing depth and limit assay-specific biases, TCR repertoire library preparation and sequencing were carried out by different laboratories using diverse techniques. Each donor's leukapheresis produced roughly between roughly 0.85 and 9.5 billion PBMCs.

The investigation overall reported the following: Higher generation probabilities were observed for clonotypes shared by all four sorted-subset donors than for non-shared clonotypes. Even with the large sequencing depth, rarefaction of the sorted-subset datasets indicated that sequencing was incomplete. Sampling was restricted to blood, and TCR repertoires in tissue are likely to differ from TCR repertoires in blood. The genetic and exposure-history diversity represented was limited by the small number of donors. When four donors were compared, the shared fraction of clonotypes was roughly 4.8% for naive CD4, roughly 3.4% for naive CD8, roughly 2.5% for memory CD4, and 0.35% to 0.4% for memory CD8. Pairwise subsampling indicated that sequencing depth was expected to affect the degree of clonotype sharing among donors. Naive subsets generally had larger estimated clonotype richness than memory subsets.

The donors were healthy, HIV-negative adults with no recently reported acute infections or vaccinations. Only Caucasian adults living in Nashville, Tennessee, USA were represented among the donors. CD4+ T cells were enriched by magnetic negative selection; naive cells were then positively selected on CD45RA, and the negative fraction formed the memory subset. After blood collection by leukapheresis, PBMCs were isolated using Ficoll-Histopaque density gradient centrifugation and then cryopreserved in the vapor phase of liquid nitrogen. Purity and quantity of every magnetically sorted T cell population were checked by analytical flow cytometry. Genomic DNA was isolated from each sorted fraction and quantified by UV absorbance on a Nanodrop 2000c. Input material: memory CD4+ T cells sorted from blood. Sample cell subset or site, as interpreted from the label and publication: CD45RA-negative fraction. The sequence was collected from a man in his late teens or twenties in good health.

The DNA sequence reads TGTGCCAGCAGTCAGGGCTTAGCTAACTATGGCTACACCTTC. Its protein product is CASSQGLANYGYTF. This chain joins TRBV2 to TRBJ1-2; TRBD1 is possibly the D segment (5 matching bases). The germline V gene supplies CDR1 SNHLY and CDR2 FYNNEI. Trimming at the junction amounts to 5 bases on V and 0 bases on J, and the germline ends lie 10 bases apart. The CDR3 has 14 amino acids, counting the end cysteine and phenylalanine. Of the read, only the CDR3 DNA is kept; its 42 bases are in frame from base 1.